The clone carrying this T cell receptor (beta chain) turned up a few times. The antigen is unknown. The CDR3 covers 13 residues. Germline-derived CDR1 and CDR2 are LGHNA and YSLEER. The ends lost 3 bases at V and 4 bases at J; junction bases unmatched: 2. The data originate from a study of radiotherapy plus CTLA-4 blockade in lung cancer. Overall study results and limits: Early clonal dynamics of blood T cells, together with interferon-beta, were reported as the best response predictor.

The data were produced by immunoSEQ multiplex PCR, yet TCRdb's version contains in-frame clones alone and is incomplete. Here the sample spans around 80,000 clones, over 70% being singletons. This sequence was found in a human donor with non-small cell lung cancer whose response to radiotherapy plus ipilimumab could not be evaluated. Some clones in this sample may be carry-over from other donors' samples. The sequences come from peripheral blood, collected from a patient treated with radiotherapy plus ipilimumab. V gene TRBV4-3 combines with J gene TRBJ2-7; 8 bases agree with TRBD1. The CDR3 nucleotides are TGCGCCAGCAGCCATAGGACAGGGTACGAGCAGTACTTC. This sequence encodes CASSHRTGYEQYF.